This T cell receptor beta chain was sequenced for a study of blood T cells in healthy people across ages. Overall study findings and caveats: Unknown donor CMV status possibly confounded expanded clonotype changes.

As to this clonotype: Its antigen remains unidentified.

The CDR3 is 17 residues long. Germline CDR1 is SQVTM and CDR2 is ANQGSEA. V lost 3 bases, J lost 6 bases, and 12 bases stayed unmatched. Together with a sample-barcoded 5' primer, a J-beta primer mix was included in a second PCR lasting about 6 to 12 cycles. One entry per CDR3 protein results from TCRdb running MiXCR on the 5' RACE reads. Here the sample spans about 1.6 million distinct CDR3 sequences, roughly 30% being singletons. The V call is TRBV29-1, the J call TRBJ2-1; 12 bases line up with TRBD2. The sample taken for sequencing was blood. The origin of this receptor is a woman in her twenties or thirties in good health. The CDR3 DNA reads as TGCAGCGTTGACCTAGCGGGAGGGCCCAAGTTTGGCAATGAGCAGTTCTTC. This encodes CSVDLAGGPKFGNEQFF.